These T cell receptor beta chains were read from a single sample in a study of blood T cell repertoires in COVID-19. Method: immunoSEQ multiplex PCR; TCRdb's copy keeps in-frame clones and lacks some. The data show 140,000 to 150,000 clones, 88% seen once. Sequenced input: peripheral blood. The receptors come from a human donor with COVID-19, enrolled during active disease. The donor label of this sample is uncertain. The CDR3 runs from the conserved cysteine through the conserved F or W. The D gene is left open where the match is weak. Part of the rows lack a size; the others show once, few, many or a class for expanded clones.

v_gene	abundance	d_gene	j_gene	CDR3nt	CDR3aa
TRBV19	NA	TRBD1	TRBJ2-1	TGTGCCAGTAGCACACAGGGGGAAATCGACAATGAGCAGTTCTTC	CASSTQGEIDNEQFF
TRBV10-1	NA	NA	TRBJ1-1	TGCGCCAGCGAGGGGGGCGGGACTATAGACACTGAAGCTTTCTTT	CASEGGGTIDTEAFF
TRBV4-1	few	NA	TRBJ1-3	TGCGCCAGCAGCCAAGAGTGGACAGCGGGAAACACCATATATTTT	CASSQEWTAGNTIYF
TRBV6-4	once	NA	TRBJ1-1	TGTGCCAGCAGTGCCTCCCCCGTCACTGAAGCTTTCTTT	CASSASPVTEAFF
TRBV3-1/TRBV3-2	NA	NA	TRBJ2-5	TGTGCCAGCAGCCGAAGTCCTGGGGCGGAGACCCAGTACTTC	CASSRSPGAETQYF
TRBV19	NA	NA	TRBJ2-2	TGTGCCAGTAGTATGGAGGCAGGGGGGTACACCGGGGAGCTGTTTTTT	CASSMEAGGYTGELFF
TRBV3-1/TRBV3-2	once	TRBD1	TRBJ2-7	TGTGCCAGCAGCCGGGACAGGGCCTATCCGAGCTCCTACGAGCAGTACTTC	CASSRDRAYPSSYEQYF
TRBV7-9	NA	NA	TRBJ2-1	TGTGCCAGCAGCTTAGGAGCGAGCTCCTACAATGAGCAGTTCTTC	CASSLGASSYNEQFF
TRBV3-1/TRBV3-2	few	TRBD2	TRBJ2-1	TGTGCCAGCAGCCGTAGCGGGGATTACAATGAGCAGTTCTTC	CASSRSGDYNEQFF
TRBV27	once	TRBD2	TRBJ2-1	TGTGCCAGCAGTTATCTAGCGGGAACCGTTTACAATGAGCAGTTCTTC	CASSYLAGTVYNEQFF
TRBV6-5	NA	TRBD1	TRBJ1-6	TGTGCCACCCGGGACAGGGAGAGATCACCCCTCCACTTT	CATRDRERSPLHF
TRBV6-5	NA	TRBD1	TRBJ1-1	TGTGCCAGCAGAAGACAGGGTGGAGCTGAAGCTTTCTTT	CASRRQGGAEAFF
TRBV24-1	NA	NA	TRBJ2-3	TGTGCCACCAGTGATTTAGAGCCGACAGATACGCAGTATTTT	CATSDLEPTDTQYF
TRBV9	NA	TRBD2	TRBJ2-7	TGTGCCAGCAGCGAAGGGACTAGCGGGGAAACTTCGTACGAGCAGTACTTC	CASSEGTSGETSYEQYF
TRBV6-6	NA	NA	TRBJ1-5	TGTGCCAGCAGTCCCGTAATTCCGGGAAGTGCGGATAGCAATCAGCCCCAGCATTTT	CASSPVIPGSADSNQPQHF
TRBV11-2	once	TRBD1	TRBJ2-2	TGTGCCAGCAGCCGGGACAGGGACACCGGGGAGCTGTTTTTT	CASSRDRDTGELFF
TRBV19	NA	NA	TRBJ2-6	TGTGCCAGTAGTATTGGAGGGGGGGCTGGGGCCAACGTCCTGACTTTC	CASSIGGGAGANVLTF
TRBV13	NA	NA	TRBJ1-5	TGTGCCAGCAGCTTAGGCCTGGGAGGACAGCCCCAGCATTTT	CASSLGLGGQPQHF
TRBV19	NA	TRBD2	TRBJ2-1	TGTGCCAGTAGTAGGGGACTAGCGGGACAAAATGAGCAGTTCTTC	CASSRGLAGQNEQFF
TRBV7-3	NA	NA	TRBJ2-3	TGTGCCAGCAGCTTACCCAAGGGTAGCGGCACAGATACGCAGTATTTT	CASSLPKGSGTDTQYF
TRBV5-1	NA	NA	TRBJ2-2	TGCGCCAGCAGCCGGGGCCCGGGCACAGGGGGGGAGCTGTTTTTT	CASSRGPGTGGELFF
TRBV19	NA	NA	TRBJ2-7	TGTGCCAGTAGGCAAGAAGGGGCCCGGCTGTACTTC	CASRQEGARLYF
TRBV29-1	NA	NA	TRBJ2-2	TGCAGCGTCGGATTCGACAGGACGGACACCGGGGAGCTGTTTTTT	CSVGFDRTDTGELFF
TRBV18	NA	NA	TRBJ1-1	TGTGCCAGCTCACTGGACAGCCTTAACACTGAAGCTTTCTTT	CASSLDSLNTEAFF
TRBV10-2	NA	NA	TRBJ1-2	TGCGCCAGCAGCAGGACAGCGAGAAACTATGGCTACACCTTC	CASSRTARNYGYTF
TRBV11-2	few	NA	TRBJ1-2	TGTGCCAGCACCGGGCCGGGGGATAACTATGGCTACACCTTC	CASTGPGDNYGYTF
TRBV29-1	NA	TRBD1	TRBJ2-7	TGCAGCGCTAGACAGGGAGCCTACGAGCAGTACTTC	CSARQGAYEQYF
TRBV11-1	NA	NA	TRBJ2-7	TGTGCCAGCAGCTTAGGGACACTCTCCTACGAGCAGTACTTC	CASSLGTLSYEQYF
TRBV18	NA	NA	TRBJ1-3	TGTGCCAGCTCACCACCGGGCTCGTCCTCTGGAAACACCATATATTTT	CASSPPGSSSGNTIYF
TRBV10-3	NA	TRBD1	TRBJ1-1	TGTGCCATCAGTGCCGGGACAGGGATGAACACTGAAGCTTTCTTT	CAISAGTGMNTEAFF
TRBV6-5	NA	TRBD1	TRBJ2-5	TGTGCCACTAACGTGGGCGACAGGGAAGAGACCCAGTACTTC	CATNVGDREETQYF
TRBV2	NA	TRBD1	TRBJ1-2	TGTGCCAGCAGGACGGGACAGCCTGGCTATGGCTACACCTTC	CASRTGQPGYGYTF
TRBV4-1	once	TRBD1	TRBJ2-7	TGCGCCAGCAGCCAAGGGGGGACGGGACAGTCCTACGAGCAGTACTTC	CASSQGGTGQSYEQYF
TRBV11-3	NA	NA	TRBJ1-1	TGTGCCAGCAGCCCTGTGGCAACTGAAGCTTTCTTT	CASSPVATEAFF
TRBV10-2	NA	NA	TRBJ1-1	TGCGCCAGCAGTAACGGGGGGCCACGGAACACTGAAGCTTTCTTT	CASSNGGPRNTEAFF
TRBV7-9	NA	TRBD1	TRBJ1-2	TGTGCCAGCACCTACCCGGAGGGGACAGGGAGTGGCTACACCTTC	CASTYPEGTGSGYTF
TRBV11-2	NA	TRBD2	TRBJ2-3	TGTGCCAGCAGCGGGAGGACTAGCGGGAGAACAGATACGCAGTATTTT	CASSGRTSGRTDTQYF
TRBV7-8	NA	NA	TRBJ1-6	TGTGCCAGCAGCTCCCAGACTCTGCCCCTCCACTTT	CASSSQTLPLHF
TRBV23-1	NA	TRBD1	TRBJ1-3	TGCGCCAGCAGTCGAGGGACAGGGAAATCTTCAGGAAACACCATATATTTT	CASSRGTGKSSGNTIYF
TRBV5-6	NA	TRBD2	TRBJ2-2	TGTGCCAGCAGCTTGTTCGCTAGCGGGAGTAGCACCGGGGAGCTGTTTTTT	CASSLFASGSSTGELFF
TRBV5-1	NA	TRBD2	TRBJ2-3	TGCGCCAGCAGCCGGGGACTAGCGGGTACCACAGATACGCAGTATTTT	CASSRGLAGTTDTQYF
TRBV29-1	NA	NA	TRBJ2-3	TGCAGCGTTTCTGGACAAAGAGTTACAGATACGCAGTATTTT	CSVSGQRVTDTQYF
TRBV19	NA	TRBD2	TRBJ2-7	TGTGCCAGTAGCCATGCAACGGGAGGACTCTACGAGCAGTACTTC	CASSHATGGLYEQYF
TRBV19	NA	TRBD2	TRBJ2-3	TGTGCCAGTAGTAAAACTAGCGGGGGTCCCACAGATACGCAGTATTTT	CASSKTSGGPTDTQYF
TRBV4-2	NA	NA	TRBJ1-2	TGTGCCAGCAGCCAAGAAACATATGGCTACACCTTC	CASSQETYGYTF
TRBV2	NA	TRBD1	TRBJ1-5	TGTGCCAGCAACAGGGGGGACCAGCCCCAGCATTTT	CASNRGDQPQHF
TRBV3-1/TRBV3-2	NA	TRBD2	TRBJ2-3	TGTGCCAGCAGTCCTCGACTTGGACTAGAGTATTTT	CASSPRLGLEYF
TRBV4-1	NA	NA	TRBJ1-1	TGCGCCAGCAGCCAGCAGGGAAACTTGAACACTGAAGCTTTCTTT	CASSQQGNLNTEAFF
TRBV28	once	TRBD1	TRBJ2-7	TGTGCCAGCAGTTTCCTGGACAGGGGGCATTACGAGCAGTACTTC	CASSFLDRGHYEQYF
TRBV5-1	once	NA	TRBJ1-5	TGCGCCAGCACTTCGCGGGGAATACATAGCAATCAGCCCCAGCATTTT	CASTSRGIHSNQPQHF
TRBV6-1	once	NA	TRBJ1-5	TGTGCCAGCAGTGAAAGCCCCGGGGTGGGGCCCCAGCATTTT	CASSESPGVGPQHF
TRBV5-1	few	NA	TRBJ2-1	TGCGCCAGCAGCTCCTATACAGGGATAGGCTACAATGAGCAGTTCTTC	CASSSYTGIGYNEQFF
TRBV5-1	NA	NA	TRBJ2-6	TGCGCCAGCAGCTTGGAAGCGTCTGGGGCCAACGTCCTGACTTTC	CASSLEASGANVLTF
TRBV5-1	NA	TRBD2	TRBJ2-1	TGCGCCAGCAGCTTATCTAGCGGGGCGTCGGATGAGCAGTTCTTC	CASSLSSGASDEQFF
TRBV7-3	NA	TRBD1	TRBJ1-2	TGTGCCAGCAGCCCTTATCCGGGACAGGACTATGGCTACACCTTC	CASSPYPGQDYGYTF
TRBV14	NA	NA	TRBJ2-5	TGTGCCAGCAGCCATGTCCCTGAGACCCAGTACTTC	CASSHVPETQYF
TRBV29-1	NA	NA	TRBJ2-5	TGCAGCGTTGAAACCAGCGCGGAGACCCAGTACTTC	CSVETSAETQYF